These T cell receptor beta chains were read from a single sample in a study of OX40 agonist ivuxolimab in advanced cancers. Clones were sequenced by immunoSEQ multiplex PCR, and TCRdb holds only the in-frame ones, with some missing. The sample consists of approximately 87,000 clones, under 95% of them appearing once. The source material was CD4+ or CD8+ T cells sorted from blood, sampled in a trial of the OX40 agonist ivuxolimab. Receptors were obtained from an adult with an advanced solid tumor such as melanoma, head and neck, liver or kidney cancer. Both conserved end residues are part of each CDR3. The D gene is left open where the match is weak. Rows may omit the clone size; those that give it use once, few, many or a size class.

>TRBV5-1|-|TRBJ2-1|TRBD2|16
CASSFAGLAGVNEQFF
TGCGCCAGCAGCTTCGCGGGACTAGCGGGAGTCAATGAGCAGTTCTTC
>TRBV11-2|few|TRBJ1-5|-|12
CASSSENQPQHF
TGTGCCAGCAGCAGCGAAAATCAGCCCCAGCATTTT
>TRBV11-2|-|TRBJ1-1|TRBD1|16
CASSLFPDRGQAEAFF
TGTGCCAGCAGCTTATTCCCCGACAGGGGGCAGGCTGAAGCTTTCTTT
>TRBV5-1|-|TRBJ2-7|-|13
CASSLYSTYEQYF
TGCGCCAGCAGCTTGTACAGTACCTACGAGCAGTACTTC
>TRBV5-6|-|TRBJ1-5|TRBD1|14
CASSFGTEDQPQHF
TGTGCCAGCAGCTTCGGGACAGAGGATCAGCCCCAGCATTTT
>TRBV4-1|-|TRBJ1-1|-|15
CASSQVAGADAEAFF
TGCGCCAGCAGCCAAGTCGCCGGGGCGGACGCTGAAGCTTTCTTT
>TRBV9|-|TRBJ2-7|TRBD1|15
CASSVGRRDRGEQYF
TGTGCCAGCAGCGTAGGAAGGAGGGACAGGGGCGAGCAGTACTTC
>TRBV4-3|-|TRBJ2-1|TRBD1|14
CASSSGQGIDEQFF
TGCGCCAGCAGCTCAGGACAGGGGATTGATGAGCAGTTCTTC
>TRBV13|few|TRBJ2-7|TRBD2|13
CASRGLAGREQYF
TGTGCCAGCAGGGGGCTAGCGGGACGCGAGCAGTACTTC
>TRBV27|-|TRBJ1-2|TRBD1|16
CASSSLSGTATYGYTF
TGTGCCAGCAGTTCCCTATCAGGGACAGCAACCTATGGCTACACCTTC
>TRBV6-6|once|TRBJ2-1|-|12
CASSAGENEQFF
TGTGCCAGCAGCGCAGGGGAAAATGAGCAGTTCTTC
>TRBV2|-|TRBJ2-7|TRBD1|14
CASSDFGQAYEQYF
TGTGCCAGCAGCGACTTTGGACAGGCCTACGAGCAGTACTTC
>TRBV10-3|-|TRBJ1-1|-|20
CAISERGVGTIATGGLEAFF
TGTGCCATCAGTGAGAGAGGGGTGGGCACCATCGCGACAGGAGGCCTTGAAGCTTTCTTT
>TRBV2|-|TRBJ2-7|TRBD1|13
CASRDRESHEQYF
TGTGCCAGCAGGGACAGGGAATCCCACGAGCAGTACTTC
>TRBV9|-|TRBJ2-5|-|13
CASSVGLIKTQYF
TGTGCCAGCAGCGTAGGCCTGATAAAGACCCAGTACTTC
>TRBV19|-|TRBJ2-1|TRBD2|14
CASSMRAGGTEQFF
TGTGCCAGTAGTATGAGAGCGGGGGGCACTGAGCAGTTCTTC
>TRBV6-5|-|TRBJ2-1|-|15
CASSYVSGPYNEQFF
TGTGCCAGCAGTTATGTGAGCGGGCCCTACAATGAGCAGTTCTTC
>TRBV19|-|TRBJ2-7|TRBD2|14
CASSAATSFYEQYF
TGTGCCAGTAGTGCCGCGACTAGCTTCTACGAGCAGTACTTC
>TRBV11-2|-|TRBJ2-2|-|14
CASSLAGEGGELFF
TGTGCCAGCAGCTTAGCGGGAGAAGGCGGGGAGCTGTTTTTT
>TRBV29-1|few|TRBJ1-1|-|13
CSVHRDSNTEAFF
TGCAGCGTCCACCGGGACTCGAACACTGAAGCTTTCTTT
>TRBV4-3|-|TRBJ1-3|TRBD1|15
CASSQDQGEPNTIYF
TGCGCCAGCAGCCAAGACCAGGGGGAACCAAACACCATATATTTT
>TRBV27|-|TRBJ2-7|-|14
CASSLRGRIYEQYF
TGTGCCAGCAGTTTAAGGGGTAGAATCTACGAGCAGTACTTC
>TRBV5-6|-|TRBJ1-2|-|14
CASSLPDSNYGYTF
TGTGCCAGCAGCTTGCCGGACAGTAACTATGGCTACACCTTC
>TRBV27|-|TRBJ2-4|-|13
CASSSLQGDIQYF
TGTGCCAGCAGTTCCCTCCAGGGCGACATTCAGTACTTC
>TRBV27|once|TRBJ1-1|-|20
CASSLLSPGVLPSTNTEAFF
TGTGCCAGCAGTTTATTATCGCCAGGGGTCCTCCCTTCGACGAACACTGAAGCTTTCTTT
>TRBV5-1|-|TRBJ2-7|-|12
CASSLGGDEQYF
TGCGCCAGCAGCTTGGGAGGGGACGAGCAGTACTTC
>TRBV7-9|once|TRBJ2-1|-|15
CASNPGADPYNEQFF
TGTGCCAGCAACCCTGGGGCGGATCCCTACAATGAGCAGTTCTTC
>TRBV25-1|-|TRBJ1-1|-|13
CASTPTGNTEAFF
TGTGCCAGCACCCCGACAGGGAACACTGAAGCTTTCTTT
>TRBV4-1|-|TRBJ1-5|-|15
CASRSDVRGIQPQHF
TGCGCCAGCAGATCGGACGTGCGTGGTATACAGCCCCAGCATTTT
>TRBV29-1|-|TRBJ2-6|-|15
CSVFGDNSGANVLTF
TGCAGCGTCTTCGGAGACAACTCTGGGGCCAACGTCCTGACTTTC
>TRBV2|-|TRBJ2-7|-|14
CASSSAQTSYEQYF
TGTGCCAGCTCTTCTGCCCAAACCTCCTACGAGCAGTACTTC
>TRBV6-6|-|TRBJ2-2|-|10
CASQGGELFF
TGTGCCAGCCAGGGGGGGGAGCTGTTTTTT
>TRBV28|-|TRBJ2-5|-|12
CASSSFQETQYF
TGTGCCAGCAGTTCGTTCCAAGAGACCCAGTACTTC
>TRBV11-2|-|TRBJ2-4|TRBD1|15
CASSTGQPAKNIQYF
TGTGCCAGCAGCACGGGACAGCCCGCCAAAAACATTCAGTACTTC
>TRBV4-2|-|TRBJ2-7|TRBD2|14
CASSQGEGQYEQYF
TGTGCCAGCAGCCAGGGGGAGGGCCAGTACGAGCAGTACTTC
>TRBV18|-|TRBJ2-7|-|16
CASSPANRVSNYEQYF
TGTGCCAGCTCACCGGCAAACAGGGTATCGAATTACGAGCAGTACTTC
>TRBV27|-|TRBJ2-1|-|14
CASTAGTYYNEQFF
TGTGCCAGCACCGCCGGGACATACTACAATGAGCAGTTCTTC
>TRBV6-1|once|TRBJ2-7|-|13
CASSENGADEQYF
TGTGCCAGCAGTGAAAACGGGGCCGACGAGCAGTACTTC
>TRBV6-5|-|TRBJ1-1|-|13
CASSKGGNTEAFF
TGTGCCAGCAGCAAGGGGGGGAACACTGAAGCTTTCTTT
>TRBV6-5|-|TRBJ1-5|TRBD1|15
CASSYGTGGLQPQHF
TGTGCCAGCAGTTATGGGACAGGGGGCCTTCAGCCCCAGCATTTT
>TRBV11-2|-|TRBJ2-1|TRBD2|15
CASSPTSGSLYEQFF
TGTGCCAGCAGCCCGACTAGCGGGAGTCTCTATGAGCAGTTCTTC
>TRBV10-1|-|TRBJ2-2|-|16
CASSEWPAVPTGELFF
TGCGCCAGCAGTGAGTGGCCGGCCGTTCCCACCGGGGAGCTGTTTTTT